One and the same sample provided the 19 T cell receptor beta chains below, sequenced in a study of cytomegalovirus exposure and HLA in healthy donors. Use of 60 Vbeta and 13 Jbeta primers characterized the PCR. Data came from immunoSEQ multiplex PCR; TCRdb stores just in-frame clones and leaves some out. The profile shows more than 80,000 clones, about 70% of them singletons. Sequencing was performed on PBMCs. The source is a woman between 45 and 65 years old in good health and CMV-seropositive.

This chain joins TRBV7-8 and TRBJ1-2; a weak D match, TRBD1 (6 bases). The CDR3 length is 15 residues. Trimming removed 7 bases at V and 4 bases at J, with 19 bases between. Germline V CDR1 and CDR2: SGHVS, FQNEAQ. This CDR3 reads CASTRIAGAAYGYTF. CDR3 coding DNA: TGTGCCAGCACCCGAATTGCAGGGGCGGCCTATGGCTACACCTTC.

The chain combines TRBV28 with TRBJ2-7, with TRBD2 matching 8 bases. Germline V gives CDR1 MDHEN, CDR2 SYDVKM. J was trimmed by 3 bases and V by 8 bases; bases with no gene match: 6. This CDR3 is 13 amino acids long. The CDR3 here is CASRGGLLYEQYF. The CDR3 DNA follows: TGTGCCAGCCGGGGGGGACTCCTCTACGAGCAGTACTTC.

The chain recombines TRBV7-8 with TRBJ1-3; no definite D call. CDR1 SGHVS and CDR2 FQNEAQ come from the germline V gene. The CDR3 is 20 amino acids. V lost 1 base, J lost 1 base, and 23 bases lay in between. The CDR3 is CASSLDGSQAQGRSGNTIYF. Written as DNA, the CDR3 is TGTGCCAGCAGCTTAGATGGTTCGCAGGCCCAAGGAAGATCTGGAAACACCATATATTTT.

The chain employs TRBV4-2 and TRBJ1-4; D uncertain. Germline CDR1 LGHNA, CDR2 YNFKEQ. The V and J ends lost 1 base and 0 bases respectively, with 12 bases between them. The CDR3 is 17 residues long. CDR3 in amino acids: CASSQVRGRATNEKLFF. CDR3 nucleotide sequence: TGTGCCAGCAGCCAAGTTCGCGGCCGGGCAACTAATGAAAAACTGTTTTTT.

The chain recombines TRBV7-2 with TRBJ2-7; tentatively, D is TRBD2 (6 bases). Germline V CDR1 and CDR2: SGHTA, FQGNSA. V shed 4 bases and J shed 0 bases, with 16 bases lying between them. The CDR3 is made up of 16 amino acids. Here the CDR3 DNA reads TGTGCCAGCAGCTCCGCCCGCTACGGGAGCTCCTACGAGCAGTACTTC. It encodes CASSSARYGSSYEQYF.

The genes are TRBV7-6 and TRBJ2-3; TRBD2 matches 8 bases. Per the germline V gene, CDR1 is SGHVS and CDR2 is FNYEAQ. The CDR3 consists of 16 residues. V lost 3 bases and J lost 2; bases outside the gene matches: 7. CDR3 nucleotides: TGTGCCAGCAGCTTGAGTCTAGCGGGCCCCACAGATACGCAGTATTTT. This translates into CASSLSLAGPTDTQYF.

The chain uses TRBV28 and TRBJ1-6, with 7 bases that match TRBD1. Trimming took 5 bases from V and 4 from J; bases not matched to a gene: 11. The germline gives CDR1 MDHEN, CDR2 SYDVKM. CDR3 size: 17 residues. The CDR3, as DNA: TGTGCCAGCAGTCCCCCGCCAGGGGGTATTTATAATTCACCCCTCCACTTT. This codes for CASSPPPGGIYNSPLHF. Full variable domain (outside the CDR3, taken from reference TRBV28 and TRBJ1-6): DVKVTQSSRYLVKRTGEKVFLECVQDMDHENMFWYRQDPGLGLRLIYFSYDVKMKEKGDIPEGYSVSREKKERFSLILESASTNQTSMYLCASSPPPGGIYNSPLHFGNGTRLTVT.

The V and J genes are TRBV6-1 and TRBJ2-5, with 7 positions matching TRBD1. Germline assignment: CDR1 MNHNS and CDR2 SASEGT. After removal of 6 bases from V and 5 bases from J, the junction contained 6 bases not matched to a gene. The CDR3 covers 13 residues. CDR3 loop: CASRTGSSETQYF. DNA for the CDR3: TGTGCCAGCAGGACAGGGTCGTCGGAGACCCAGTACTTC.

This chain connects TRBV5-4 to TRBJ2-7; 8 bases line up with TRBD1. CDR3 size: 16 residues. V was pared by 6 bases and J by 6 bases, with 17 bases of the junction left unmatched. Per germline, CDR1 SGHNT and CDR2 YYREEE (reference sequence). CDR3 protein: CASTSRGQAGNSEQYF. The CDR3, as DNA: TGTGCCAGCACATCCAGGGGGCAGGCCGGGAATAGCGAGCAGTACTTC. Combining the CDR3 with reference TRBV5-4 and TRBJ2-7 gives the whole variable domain ETGVTQSPTHLIKTRGQQVTLRCSSQSGHNTVSWYQQALGQGPQFIFQYYREEENGRGNFPPRFSGLQFPNYSSELNVNALELDDSALYLCASTSRGQAGNSEQYFGPGTRLTVT.

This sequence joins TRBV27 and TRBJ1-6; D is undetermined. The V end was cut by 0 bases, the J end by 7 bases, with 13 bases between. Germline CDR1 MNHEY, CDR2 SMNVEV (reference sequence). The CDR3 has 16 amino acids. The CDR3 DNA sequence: TGTGCCAGCAGTTTATCGGTCCGGGGAGGGAATTCACCCCTCCACTTT. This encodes CASSLSVRGGNSPLHF.

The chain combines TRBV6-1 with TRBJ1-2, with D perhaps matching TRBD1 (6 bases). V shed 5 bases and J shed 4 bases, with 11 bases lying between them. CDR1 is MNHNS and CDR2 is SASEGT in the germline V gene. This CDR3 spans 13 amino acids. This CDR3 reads CASSYDRSYGYTF. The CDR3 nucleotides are TGTGCCAGCAGTTATGACAGGAGCTATGGCTACACCTTC.

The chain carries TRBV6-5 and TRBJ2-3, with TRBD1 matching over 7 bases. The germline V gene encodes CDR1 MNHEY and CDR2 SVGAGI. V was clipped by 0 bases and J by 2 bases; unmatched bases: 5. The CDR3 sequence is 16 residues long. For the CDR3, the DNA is TGTGCCAGCAGTTACTCGAAGCAGGGGGACACAGATACGCAGTATTTT. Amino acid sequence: CASSYSKQGDTDTQYF.

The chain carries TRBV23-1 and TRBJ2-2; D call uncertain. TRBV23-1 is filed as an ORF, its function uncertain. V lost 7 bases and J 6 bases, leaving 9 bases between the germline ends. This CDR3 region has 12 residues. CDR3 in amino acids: CASTPYPGELFF. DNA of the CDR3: TGCGCCAGCACTCCCTATCCCGGGGAGCTGTTTTTT.

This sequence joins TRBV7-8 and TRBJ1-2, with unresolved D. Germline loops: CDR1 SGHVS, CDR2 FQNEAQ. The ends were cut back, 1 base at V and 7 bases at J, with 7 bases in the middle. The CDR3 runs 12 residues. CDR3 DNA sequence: TGTGCCAGCAGCTTAGAGCGTGTTGGCTACACCTTC. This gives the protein CASSLERVGYTF.

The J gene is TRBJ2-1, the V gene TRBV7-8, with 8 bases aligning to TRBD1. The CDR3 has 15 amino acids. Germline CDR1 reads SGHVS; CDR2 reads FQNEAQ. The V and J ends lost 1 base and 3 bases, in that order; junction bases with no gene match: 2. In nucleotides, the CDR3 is TGTGCCAGCAGCTTAGACAGGGGGTACTACAATGAGCAGTTCTTC. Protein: CASSLDRGYYNEQFF. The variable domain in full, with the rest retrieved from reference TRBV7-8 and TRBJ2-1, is GAGVSQSPRYKVAKRGQDVALRCDPISGHVSLFWYQQALGQGPEFLTYFQNEAQLDKSGLPSDRFFAERPEGSVSTLKIQRTQQEDSAVYLCASSLDRGYYNEQFFGPGTRLTVL.

CDR3 coding DNA: TGCGCCAGCAGCGCAGGGGTACTCCAACAAGAGACCCAGTACTTC. Its protein is CASSAGVLQQETQYF. The genes are TRBV4-1 and TRBJ2-5, with a possible D match to TRBD1 (6 bases). CDR1 and CDR2 (germline): MGHRA, YSYEKL. This CDR3 region has 15 residues. V shed 5 bases and J shed 2 bases, with 15 bases lying between them.

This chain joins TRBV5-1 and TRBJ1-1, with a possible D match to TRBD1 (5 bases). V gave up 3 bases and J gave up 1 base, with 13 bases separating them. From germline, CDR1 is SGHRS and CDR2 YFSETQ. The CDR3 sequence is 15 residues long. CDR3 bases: TGCGCCAGCAGCTCCGACGGACAAACGAACACTGAAGCTTTCTTT. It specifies CASSSDGQTNTEAFF.

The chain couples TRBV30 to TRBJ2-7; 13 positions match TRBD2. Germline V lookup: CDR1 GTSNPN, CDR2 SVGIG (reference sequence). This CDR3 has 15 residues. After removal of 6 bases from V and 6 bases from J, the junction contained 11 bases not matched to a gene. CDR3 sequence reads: CACKPGTSGTLEQYF. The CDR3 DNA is TGTGCCTGCAAGCCCGGGACTAGCGGGACTCTCGAGCAGTACTTC.

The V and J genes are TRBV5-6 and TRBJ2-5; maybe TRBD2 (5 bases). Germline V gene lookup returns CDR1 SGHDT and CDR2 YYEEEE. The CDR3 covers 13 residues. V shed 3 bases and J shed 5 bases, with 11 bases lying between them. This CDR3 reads CASSSGLWETQYF. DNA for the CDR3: TGTGCCAGCAGCTCCGGACTGTGGGAGACCCAGTACTTC.